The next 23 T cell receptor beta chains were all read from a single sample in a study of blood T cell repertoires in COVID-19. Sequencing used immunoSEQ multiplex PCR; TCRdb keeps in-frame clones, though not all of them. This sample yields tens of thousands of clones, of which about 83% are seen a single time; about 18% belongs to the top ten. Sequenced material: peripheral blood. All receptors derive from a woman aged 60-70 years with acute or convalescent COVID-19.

The CDR3 protein is CASSQEWGRNYGYTF. DNA for the CDR3: TGCGCCAGCAGCCAAGAGTGGGGCAGGAACTATGGCTACACCTTC. The V gene is TRBV4-1, the J gene TRBJ1-2, with a tentative D call TRBD1 (5 bases). The germline gives CDR1 MGHRA, CDR2 YSYEKL. The length of the CDR3 is 15 residues. V dropped 0 bases and J dropped 2 bases, with 10 bases sitting between them.

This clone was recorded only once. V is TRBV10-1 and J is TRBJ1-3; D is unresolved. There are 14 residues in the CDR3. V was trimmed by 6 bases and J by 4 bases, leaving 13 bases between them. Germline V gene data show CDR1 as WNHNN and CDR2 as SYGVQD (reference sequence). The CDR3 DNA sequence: TGCGCCAGCAGGGATACGGACTCCGGAAACACCATATATTTT. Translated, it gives CASRDTDSGNTIYF.

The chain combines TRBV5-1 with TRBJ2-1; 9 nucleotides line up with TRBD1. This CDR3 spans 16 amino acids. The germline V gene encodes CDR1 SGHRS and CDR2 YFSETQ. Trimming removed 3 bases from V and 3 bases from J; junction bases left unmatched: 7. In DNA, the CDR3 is TGCGCCAGCAGCTCCTGGGGACAGGGAAACTACAATGAGCAGTTCTTC. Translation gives CASSSWGQGNYNEQFF.

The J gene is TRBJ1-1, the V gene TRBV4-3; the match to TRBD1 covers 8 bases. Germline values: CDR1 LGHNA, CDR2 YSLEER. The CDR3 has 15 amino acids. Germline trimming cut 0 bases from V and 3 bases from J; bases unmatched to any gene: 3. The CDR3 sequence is CASSQEDRVYTEAFF. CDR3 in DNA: TGCGCCAGCAGCCAAGAGGACAGGGTCTACACTGAAGCTTTCTTT.

This CDR3 is CASSQDETTFTDTQYF. CDR3 bases: TGCGCCAGCAGCCAAGATGAAACAACCTTCACAGATACGCAGTATTTT. The V call is TRBV4-1, the J call TRBJ2-3; D is unresolved. Germline V gene lookup returns CDR1 MGHRA and CDR2 YSYEKL. The length of the CDR3 is 16 residues. V was shortened by 0 bases and J by 2 bases, with 12 bases between the two germline ends.

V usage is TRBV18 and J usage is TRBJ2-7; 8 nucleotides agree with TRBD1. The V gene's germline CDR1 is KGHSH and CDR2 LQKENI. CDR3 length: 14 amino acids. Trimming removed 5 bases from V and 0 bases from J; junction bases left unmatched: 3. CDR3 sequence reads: CASSTGQDSYEQYF. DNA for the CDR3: TGTGCCAGCTCAACGGGACAGGACTCCTACGAGCAGTACTTC.

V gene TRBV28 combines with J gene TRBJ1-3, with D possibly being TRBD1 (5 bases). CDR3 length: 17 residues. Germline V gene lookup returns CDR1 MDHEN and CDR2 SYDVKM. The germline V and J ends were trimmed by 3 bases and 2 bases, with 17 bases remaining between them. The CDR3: CASSFPPSAGPGNTIYF. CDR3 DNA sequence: TGTGCCAGCAGTTTTCCCCCCTCCGCAGGGCCTGGAAACACCATATATTTT.

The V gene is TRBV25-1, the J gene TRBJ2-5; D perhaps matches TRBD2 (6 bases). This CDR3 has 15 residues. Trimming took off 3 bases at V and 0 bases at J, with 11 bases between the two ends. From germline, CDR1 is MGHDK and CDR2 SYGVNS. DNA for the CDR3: TGTGCCAGCAGTGAGTATGGGAGGAACCAAGAGACCCAGTACTTC. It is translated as CASSEYGRNQETQYF.

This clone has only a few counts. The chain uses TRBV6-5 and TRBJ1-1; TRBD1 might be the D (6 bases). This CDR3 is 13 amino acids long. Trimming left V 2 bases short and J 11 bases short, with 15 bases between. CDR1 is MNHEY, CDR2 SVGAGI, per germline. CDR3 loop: CASSYGSGTLAFF. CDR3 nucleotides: TGTGCCAGCAGTTACGGCTCCGGGACATTGGCTTTCTTT.

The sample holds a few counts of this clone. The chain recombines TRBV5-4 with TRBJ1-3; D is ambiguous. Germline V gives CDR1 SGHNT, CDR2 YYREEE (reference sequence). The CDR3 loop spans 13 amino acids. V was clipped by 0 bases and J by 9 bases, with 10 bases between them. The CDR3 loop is CASSLDRGRTIYF. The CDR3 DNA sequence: TGTGCCAGCAGCTTGGATCGGGGTCGCACCATATATTTT.

CDR3 DNA: TGTGCCAGCAGTCGCCACGCAACCACGGACAGGCAGCCCCAGCATTTT. It codes for CASSRHATTDRQPQHF. J is TRBJ1-5 and V is TRBV6-4; 7 bases are a match to TRBD1. The CDR3 extends over 16 amino acids. Germline lookup yields CDR1 MRHNA and CDR2 SNTAGT. Trimming removed 5 bases from V and 7 bases from J; junction bases left unmatched: 14.

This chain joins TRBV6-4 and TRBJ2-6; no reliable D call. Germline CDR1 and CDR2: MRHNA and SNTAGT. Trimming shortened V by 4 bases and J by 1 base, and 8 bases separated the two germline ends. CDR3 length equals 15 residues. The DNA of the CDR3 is TGTGCCAGCAGTGCCGGGTCTTCTGGGGCCAACGTCCTGACTTTC. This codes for CASSAGSSGANVLTF.

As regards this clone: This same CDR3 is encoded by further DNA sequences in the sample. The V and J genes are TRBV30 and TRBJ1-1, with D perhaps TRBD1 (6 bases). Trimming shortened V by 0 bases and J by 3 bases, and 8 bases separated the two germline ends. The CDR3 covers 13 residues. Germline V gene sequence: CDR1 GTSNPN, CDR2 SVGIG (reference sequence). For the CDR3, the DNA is TGTGCCTGGAGTGTAGGGGGGGACACTGAAGCTTTCTTT. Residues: CAWSVGGDTEAFF.

CDR3 bases: TGTGCCAGCAGTTACTCGGGGACAGGGGGCGGGGAGCAGTACTTC. This codes for CASSYSGTGGGEQYF. The rearrangement links TRBV6-6 to TRBJ2-7, with TRBD1 matching over 12 bases. The germline V gene has CDR1 MNHNY and CDR2 SVGAGI (reference sequence). CDR3 size: 15 residues. V dropped 0 bases and J dropped 7; count of bases not matched to a gene: 4.

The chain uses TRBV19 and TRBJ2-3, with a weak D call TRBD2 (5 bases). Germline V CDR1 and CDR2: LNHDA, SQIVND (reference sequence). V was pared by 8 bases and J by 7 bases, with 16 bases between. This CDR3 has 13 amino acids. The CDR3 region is CASGAGQTYTQYF. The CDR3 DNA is TGTGCCAGTGGCGCGGGCCAGACATATACGCAGTATTTT.

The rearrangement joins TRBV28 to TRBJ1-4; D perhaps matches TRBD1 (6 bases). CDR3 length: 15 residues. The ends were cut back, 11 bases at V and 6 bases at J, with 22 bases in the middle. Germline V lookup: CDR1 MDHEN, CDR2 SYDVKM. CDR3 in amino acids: CAARTTGLVDEKLFF. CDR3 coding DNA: TGTGCCGCAAGGACGACAGGACTCGTTGATGAAAAACTGTTTTTT.

CDR3 in DNA: TGTGCCAGCAGTCCCACAGGATCTGGAAACACCATATATTTT. This encodes CASSPTGSGNTIYF. This chain connects TRBV27 to TRBJ1-3; tentative D call: TRBD1 (5 bases). The germline V gene encodes CDR1 MNHEY and CDR2 SMNVEV (reference sequence). The CDR3 is made up of 14 amino acids. Trimming pared 5 bases from V and 1 base from J, leaving 9 bases between.

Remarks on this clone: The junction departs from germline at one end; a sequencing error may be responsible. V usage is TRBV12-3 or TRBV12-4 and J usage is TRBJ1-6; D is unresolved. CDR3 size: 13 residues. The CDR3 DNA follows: TGTGCCAGCAGTAACACGTATAATTTACCCCTCCACTTT. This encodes CASSNTYNLPLHF.

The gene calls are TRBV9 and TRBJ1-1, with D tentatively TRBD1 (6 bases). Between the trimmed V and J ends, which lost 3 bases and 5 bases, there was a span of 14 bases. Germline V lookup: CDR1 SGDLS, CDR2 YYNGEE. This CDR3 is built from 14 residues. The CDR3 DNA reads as TGTGCCAGCAGCGGTATGAGGGGGAGAACTGAAGCTTTCTTT. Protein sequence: CASSGMRGRTEAFF.

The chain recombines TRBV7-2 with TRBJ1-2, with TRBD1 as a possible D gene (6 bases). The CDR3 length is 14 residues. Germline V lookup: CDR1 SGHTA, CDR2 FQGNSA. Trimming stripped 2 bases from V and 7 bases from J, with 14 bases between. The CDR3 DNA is TGTGCCAGCAGCTTATTAGGGTCAGGGGCTGGCTACACCTTC. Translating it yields CASSLLGSGAGYTF. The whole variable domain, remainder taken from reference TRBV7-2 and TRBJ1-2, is GAGVSQSPSNKVTEKGKDVELRCDPISGHTALYWYRQSLGQGLEFLIYFQGNSAPDKSGLPSDRFSAERTGGSVSTLTIQRTQQEDSAVYLCASSLLGSGAGYTFGSGTRLTVV.

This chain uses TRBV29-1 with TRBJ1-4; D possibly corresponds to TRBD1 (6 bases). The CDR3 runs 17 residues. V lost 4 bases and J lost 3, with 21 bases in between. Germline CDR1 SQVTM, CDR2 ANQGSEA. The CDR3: CSVAPGGGRSSNEKLFF. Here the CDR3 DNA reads TGCAGCGTTGCTCCTGGCGGGGGGCGAAGCTCTAATGAAAAACTGTTTTTT.

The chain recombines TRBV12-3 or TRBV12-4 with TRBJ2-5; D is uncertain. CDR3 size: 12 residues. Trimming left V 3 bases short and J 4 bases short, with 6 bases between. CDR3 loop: CASSFVRETQYF. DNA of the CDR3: TGTGCCAGCAGTTTTGTCAGAGAGACCCAGTACTTC.

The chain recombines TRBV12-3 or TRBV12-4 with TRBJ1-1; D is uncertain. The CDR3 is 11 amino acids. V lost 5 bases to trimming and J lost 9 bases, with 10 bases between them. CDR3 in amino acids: CASSIDLQAFF. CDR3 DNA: TGTGCCAGCAGTATCGACTTGCAAGCTTTCTTT.